This is a list of T cell receptor beta chains from one sample in a study of T and B cells in COVID-19 patients. MiXCR, applied by TCRdb to the multiplex PCR reads, yields one record per CDR3 protein. The sample holds 3,500 to 4,500 distinct CDR3 sequences, about 29% seen once. What was sequenced was blood. These receptors were taken from a human donor with active COVID-19. The donor label of this sample is uncertain. Both conserved end residues are part of each CDR3. D genes are given only for firm matches. Rows give clone size only sometimes, using once, few, many, or a class for an expanded clone.

v_gene	d_gene	j_gene	abundance	CDR3nt	CDR3aa
TRBV19	-	TRBJ2-4	medium-sized	TGTGCCAGTAGTCGGCCAGGTCCAGCCAAAAACATTCAGTACTTC	CASSRPGPAKNIQYF
TRBV5-6	-	TRBJ2-2	-	TGTGCCAGCAGCTTGGACGGGGCCGGCGGGGAGCTGTTTTTT	CASSLDGAGGELFF
TRBV4-1	TRBD1	TRBJ2-7	-	TGCGCCAGCAGCCAAGCACAGGGGGGTCGCGAGCAGTACTTC	CASSQAQGGREQYF
TRBV6-2/TRBV6-3	-	TRBJ1-1	few	TGTGCCAGCAGTTACCGGGTCTCCCCATCGGAAGCTTTCTTT	CASSYRVSPSEAFF
TRBV6-5	-	TRBJ2-3	-	TGCGCCAGCAGTGGGCGGAGGGGAGGCCAAGATACGCAGTATTTT	CASSGRRGGQDTQYF
TRBV7-9	-	TRBJ1-2	-	TGTGCCAGCAGCTTAGTTTCAGCGCGAAACTATGGCTACACCTTC	CASSLVSARNYGYTF
TRBV27	-	TRBJ2-7	medium-sized	TGTGCCAGCAAGGACAGAGGGTCCTACGAGCAGTACTTC	CASKDRGSYEQYF
TRBV19	TRBD2	TRBJ2-2	medium-sized	TGTGCCAGTAGTATTCGGACGGGCAGGGAGGGTACCGGGGAGCTGTTTTTT	CASSIRTGREGTGELFF
TRBV5-1	-	TRBJ1-1	once	TGCGCCAGCAGCCTCCGGGCTCCCAACACTGAAGCTTTCTTT	CASSLRAPNTEAFF
TRBV6-1	-	TRBJ1-4	few	TGTGCCAGCAGTCCGCAGGGGACGGTCCGGTCTAATGAAAAACTGTTTTTT	CASSPQGTVRSNEKLFF
TRBV5-6	TRBD2	TRBJ2-1	-	TGTGCCAGCAGCTTGGATGGTCGCGGGGGGGGGGACAATGAGCAGTTCTTC	CASSLDGRGGGDNEQFF
TRBV15	-	TRBJ1-1	medium-sized	TGTGCCACCAGCAGAGATCCTGGTTCGACTGAAGCTTTCTTT	CATSRDPGSTEAFF
TRBV12-3/TRBV12-4	-	TRBJ2-4	-	TGTGCCAGCAGTCCGCACGCCCAAAGAACCAAAAACATTCAGTACTTC	CASSPHAQRTKNIQYF
TRBV27	-	TRBJ2-7	medium-sized	TGTGCCAGCAAGCTTGGGGCAGGTTCCTACGAGCAGTACTTC	CASKLGAGSYEQYF
TRBV12-3/TRBV12-4	-	TRBJ1-1	few	TGTGCCAGCAGGGTCATGAACACTGAAGCTTTCTTT	CASRVMNTEAFF
TRBV29-1	-	TRBJ2-7	large	TGCAGCGTCCAGGTCTCCTACGAGCAGTACTTC	CSVQVSYEQYF
TRBV10-1	-	TRBJ2-1	-	TGCACCAGCAGTGAGGCCCGTTTGCCCGCCAATGAGCAGTTCTTC	CTSSEARLPANEQFF
TRBV5-4	-	TRBJ2-3	few	TGTGCCAGCAGCTTAGCGCGTGTAGATACGCAGTATTTT	CASSLARVDTQYF
TRBV12-3/TRBV12-4	TRBD1	TRBJ2-1	medium-sized	TGTGCCAGCAGTGCCTCACGGACAGGTGAGCAGTTCTTC	CASSASRTGEQFF
TRBV5-1	-	TRBJ2-1	-	TGCGCCAGCAGCCCGGGGGCCTCTATCTACAATGAGCAGTTCTTC	CASSPGASIYNEQFF
TRBV6-1	TRBD1	TRBJ1-6	few	TGTGCCAGCAGTGTAGCGGGACAGGGGTATTCACCCCTCCACTTT	CASSVAGQGYSPLHF
TRBV4-1	-	TRBJ2-7	-	TGCGCCAGCAGCCAACCAGGTAGCTCCTACGAGCAGTACTTC	CASSQPGSSYEQYF
TRBV6-2/TRBV6-3	TRBD1	TRBJ2-1	medium-sized	TGTGCCAGCAGAGGGGACAGGGCCATCGATGAGCAGTTCTTC	CASRGDRAIDEQFF
TRBV4-3	-	TRBJ1-4	few	TGCGCCAGCAGCCAAGAGCAGGGCAAACTGTTTTTT	CASSQEQGKLFF
TRBV18	-	TRBJ1-2	-	TGTGCCAGCTCGTCACGAAGAACCAGGGAAAACTATGGCTACACCTTC	CASSSRRTRENYGYTF
TRBV19	-	TRBJ1-2	medium-sized	TGTGCCAGCGTATACTCCGGGACCCTCTATGGCTACACCTTC	CASVYSGTLYGYTF
TRBV7-2	TRBD2	TRBJ2-3	few	TGTGCCAGCATCCTCGGACTAGCGGGAGGTAATACGCAGTATTTT	CASILGLAGGNTQYF
TRBV6-2/TRBV6-3	-	TRBJ2-7	medium-sized	TGTGCCAGCAGTTCCCCGGGACACCATACCTACGAGCAGTACTTC	CASSSPGHHTYEQYF
TRBV6-2/TRBV6-3	-	TRBJ2-1	few	TGTGCCAGCAGTTACTCCCCAAGGAGCTCCTACAATGAGCAGTTCTTC	CASSYSPRSSYNEQFF
TRBV5-1	TRBD1	TRBJ2-5	-	TGCGCCAGCAGCCAGCAGGGGGCTGATTGGGAGACCCAGTACTTC	CASSQQGADWETQYF
TRBV13	TRBD1	TRBJ2-3	-	TGTGCCAGCAGCTCCCGGACAGGGGGGACAGATACGCAGTATTTT	CASSSRTGGTDTQYF
TRBV7-2	-	TRBJ2-7	few	TGTGCCAGCAGCGCCTCATGGTCCTACGAGCAGTACTTC	CASSASWSYEQYF
TRBV4-3	-	TRBJ1-6	-	TGCGCCAGCAGCCAAGATTCAGGACCCAATTCACCCCTCCACTTT	CASSQDSGPNSPLHF
TRBV7-6	-	TRBJ2-7	-	TGTGCCAGCAGCCCGGGGGTTTCCTACGAGCAGTACTTC	CASSPGVSYEQYF
TRBV5-1	-	TRBJ2-5	-	TGCGCCAGCAGCTTGACAGCCCAAGAGACCCAGTACTTC	CASSLTAQETQYF
TRBV10-3	TRBD1	TRBJ2-2	medium-sized	TGTGCCAGCAACCCCGGACAGGGGGCTACAGGGGAGCTGTTTTTT	CASNPGQGATGELFF
TRBV20-1	-	TRBJ2-1	few	TGCAGTGCTAGGCCCGGGACACCTAACAATGAGCAGTTCTTC	CSARPGTPNNEQFF
TRBV5-5	-	TRBJ1-3	-	TGTGCCAGCAGCTTGGAGGGGATCCAGCGAAACACCATATATTTT	CASSLEGIQRNTIYF
TRBV6-5	-	TRBJ1-2	few	TGTGCCAGCAGTTACGACCCTAGGGGGTGGTATGGCTACACCTTC	CASSYDPRGWYGYTF
TRBV18	-	TRBJ1-2	many	TGTGCCAGCTCGACAAGGGGGGATGGCTACACCTTC	CASSTRGDGYTF
TRBV19	-	TRBJ2-1	medium-sized	TGTGCCAGTAGTGCCCGGACGGATTTCTACAATGAGCAGTTCTTC	CASSARTDFYNEQFF
TRBV6-1	TRBD1	TRBJ1-1	-	TGTGCCAGCAGAAGGGGACAGCATATGAACACTGAAGCTTTCTTT	CASRRGQHMNTEAFF